A single sample is the source of the 19 T cell receptor beta chains below, sequenced in a study of cytomegalovirus exposure and HLA in healthy donors. The PCR made use of 60 Vbeta and 13 Jbeta primers. Assay used: immunoSEQ multiplex PCR; TCRdb lists only in-frame clones, some missing. Of about 83,000 clones listed, more than 65% are singletons. Material: PBMCs. These receptors were collected from a man aged 60 to 75 in good health and CMV-seronegative.

V gene TRBV19 combines with J gene TRBJ2-7; TRBD1 matches at 11 bases. J gave up 4 bases and V 5 bases, and 1 base lay outside the gene matches. This CDR3 is built from 13 residues. Per the germline V gene, CDR1 is LNHDA and CDR2 is SQIVND (reference sequence). CDR3 nucleotide sequence: TGTGCCAGTAGTGGGACAGGGGGTTACGAGCAGTACTTC. Its protein product is CASSGTGGYEQYF. Full variable domain (remainder filled in from reference TRBV19 and TRBJ2-7): DGGITQSPKYLFRKEGQNVTLSCEQNLNHDAMYWYRQDPGQGLRLIYYSQIVNDFQKGDIAEGYSVSREKKESFPLTVTSAQKNPTAFYLCASSGTGGYEQYFGPGTRLTVT.

The chain carries TRBV5-1 and TRBJ2-2; the D gene is possibly TRBD1 (5 bases). With 2 bases removed from V and 6 bases from J, the gap between germline ends came to 8 bases. CDR3 length: 13 residues. Per germline, CDR1 SGHRS and CDR2 YFSETQ. CDR3 region: CASSLGRAGELFF. CDR3 DNA: TGCGCCAGCAGCTTAGGCAGGGCCGGGGAGCTGTTTTTT.

The V and J genes are TRBV4-3 and TRBJ2-7, with TRBD2 matching over 9 bases. The V and J ends lost 4 bases and 6 bases, in that order; junction bases with no gene match: 4. Looked up from germline, CDR1 is LGHNA and CDR2 is YSLEER. This CDR3 has 13 residues. The CDR3 loop is CASSPGLAGEQYF. In DNA form, the CDR3 reads TGCGCCAGCAGCCCGGGACTAGCAGGCGAGCAGTACTTC.

The gene calls are TRBV7-9 and TRBJ2-3; 7 nucleotides line up with TRBD1. The length of the CDR3 is 16 residues. Germline V gives CDR1 SEHNR, CDR2 FQNEAQ (reference sequence). V gave up 2 bases and J gave up 6 bases; unmatched junction bases: 11. This CDR3 is CASSLSGQDLRDTQYF. The CDR3 coding sequence is TGTGCCAGCAGCTTATCTGGACAGGACTTGAGGGATACGCAGTATTTT.

The V and J genes are TRBV5-6 and TRBJ2-2; D not certain. Trimming removed 0 bases from V and 4 bases from J, with 10 bases in between. Germline CDR1 and CDR2: SGHDT and YYEEEE. There are 15 residues in the CDR3. CDR3 in DNA: TGTGCCAGCAGCTTGGACTACTCTTCCACCGGGGAGCTGTTTTTT. It codes for CASSLDYSSTGELFF. The full variable domain, in which reference TRBV5-6 and TRBJ2-2 provide the parts outside the CDR3, is DAGVTQSPTHLIKTRGQQVTLRCSPKSGHDTVSWYQQALGQGPQFIFQYYEEEERQRGNFPDRFSGHQFPNYSSELNVNALLLGDSALYLCASSLDYSSTGELFFGEGSRLTVL.

The chain has TRBV2 and TRBJ2-6; D is ambiguous. This CDR3 spans 14 amino acids. V lost 2 bases and J 2 bases, leaving 4 bases between the germline ends. CDR1 SNHLY and CDR2 FYNNEI come from the germline V gene. The CDR3 sequence: CASSETPGANVLTF. The CDR3 bases are TGTGCCAGCAGTGAAACTCCTGGGGCCAACGTCCTGACTTTC.

The chain joins TRBV4-3 to TRBJ1-1; TRBD1 is a possible D gene (5 bases). V lost 0 bases and J 5 bases, leaving 13 bases between the germline ends. This CDR3 has 15 amino acids. CDR1 is LGHNA and CDR2 is YSLEER in the germline V gene. The CDR3 DNA sequence: TGCGCCAGCAGCCAAGACGCAGGGATCGGAACTGAAGCTTTCTTT. Translated, it gives CASSQDAGIGTEAFF.

This clone was picked up one time. J is TRBJ1-4 and V is TRBV7-9; 7 bases agree with TRBD1. Looked up from germline, CDR1 is SEHNR and CDR2 is FQNEAQ (reference sequence). After removal of 1 base from V and 7 bases from J, the junction contained 6 bases not matched to a gene. CDR3 length: 15 residues. The CDR3 loop is CASSLDRGGSEKLFF. CDR3 in DNA: TGTGCCAGCAGCTTAGACAGGGGAGGCAGTGAAAAACTGTTTTTT.

This clone has a single count. V is TRBV5-1 and J is TRBJ2-7; D possibly corresponds to TRBD2 (7 bases). This CDR3 comprises 14 residues. Germline CDR1 is SGHRS and CDR2 is YFSETQ. Trimming took off 5 bases at V and 7 bases at J, with 19 bases between the two ends. CDR3 loop: CASRMGGPSGEQYF. The CDR3 bases are TGCGCCAGCAGGATGGGGGGGCCTTCGGGTGAGCAGTACTTC. Based on the CDR3 plus reference TRBV5-1 and TRBJ2-7, the full variable domain is KAGVTQTPRYLIKTRGQQVTLSCSPISGHRSVSWYQQTPGQGLQFLFEYFSETQRNKGNFPGRFSGRQFSNSRSEMNVSTLELGDSALYLCASRMGGPSGEQYFGPGTRLTVT.

V gene TRBV6-4 combines with J gene TRBJ2-3; tentatively, D is TRBD2 (5 bases). CDR1 is MRHNA, CDR2 SNTAGT, per germline. Trimming cost V 6 bases and J 5 bases, with 12 bases left between them. The CDR3 sequence is 13 residues long. The CDR3 spells CASSDDYGDTQYF. As DNA, the CDR3 is TGTGCCAGCAGCGATGACTATGGAGATACGCAGTATTTT.

The chain has TRBV5-1 and TRBJ1-5; 10 positions match TRBD1. After removal of 0 bases from V and 6 bases from J, the junction contained 6 bases not matched to a gene. The CDR3 has 16 residues. Per germline, CDR1 SGHRS and CDR2 YFSETQ. The CDR3 loop is CASSLDGTGDGQPQHF. The DNA of the CDR3 is TGCGCCAGCAGCTTGGATGGGACAGGGGATGGTCAGCCCCAGCATTTT.

The V and J genes are TRBV30 and TRBJ2-1; 8 positions agree with TRBD2. Germline V gene data show CDR1 as GTSNPN and CDR2 as SVGIG (reference sequence). Trimming removed 8 bases from V and 4 bases from J; junction bases left unmatched: 16. The CDR3 has 16 residues. The CDR3 sequence is CAIMTRSSGAYNEQFF. In nucleotides, the CDR3 is TGTGCCATCATGACCAGGAGTAGCGGGGCATACAATGAGCAGTTCTTC.

V gene TRBV4-1 combines with J gene TRBJ2-7; 7 bases are a match to TRBD1. The V segment lost 2 bases and the J segment 1 base; nucleotides outside the gene matches: 8. This CDR3 has 16 amino acids. The germline V gene has CDR1 MGHRA and CDR2 YSYEKL. This chain's CDR3 is CASSQFDRVVSYEQYF. The CDR3 DNA follows: TGCGCCAGCAGCCAATTCGACAGGGTGGTATCCTACGAGCAGTACTTC.

This chain connects TRBV11-2 to TRBJ2-3; TRBD2 matches 7 bases. The CDR3 length is 15 residues. Germline CDR1 reads SGHAT; CDR2 reads FQNNGV. V shed 4 bases and J 1 base; nucleotides not matched to a gene: 5. CDR3 sequence reads: CASSYWAGGTDTQYF. In DNA form, the CDR3 reads TGTGCCAGCAGCTATTGGGCGGGGGGCACAGATACGCAGTATTTT.

The chain is built from TRBV21-1 and TRBJ1-2. TRBV21-1 is a known pseudogene. This CDR3 contains 14 residues. The chain's CDR3 is CARGEMGSDYGYTF. The CDR3 DNA sequence: TGTGCCCGAGGAGAAATGGGTTCGGACTATGGCTACACCTTC.

The V and J genes are TRBV9 and TRBJ1-4; D is undetermined. Trimming removed 0 bases at V and 0 bases at J, with 9 bases between. CDR1 and CDR2 from the germline V gene are SGDLS and YYNGEE. This CDR3 comprises 16 residues. Written as DNA, the CDR3 is TGTGCCAGCAGCGTAGACTTCGAGGCAACTAATGAAAAACTGTTTTTT. It is translated as CASSVDFEATNEKLFF.

The genes are TRBV29-1 and TRBJ2-1; TRBD2 aligns across 12 bases. The CDR3 contains 15 residues. Germline V gene sequence: CDR1 SQVTM, CDR2 ANQGSEA. Germline trimming cut 4 bases from V and 10 bases from J; bases unmatched to any gene: 11. The DNA for the CDR3 is TGCAGCGTTGTACCTAGCGGGGGGGTGGGTAAAGAGCAGTTCTTC. It translates to CSVVPSGGVGKEQFF.

This rearrangement joins TRBV6-1 to TRBJ1-2; D is unclear. Germline CDR1 MNHNS, CDR2 SASEGT. Deletions cut 3 bases from V and 2 bases from J, with 16 bases between. CDR3 length equals 16 residues. The CDR3 DNA follows: TGTGCCAGCAGTGACAGAAAAGCCACGGGGAACTATGGCTACACCTTC. Residues: CASSDRKATGNYGYTF.

This chain connects TRBV11-2 to TRBJ2-5; 10 positions match TRBD2. CDR3 length: 16 residues. The germline CDR1 and CDR2 sequences are SGHAT and FQNNGV. J was trimmed by 5 bases and V by 0 bases; bases with no gene match: 6. CDR3 coding DNA: TGTGCCAGCAGCTTAGACCTAGCGGGAGATTGGGAGACCCAGTACTTC. As protein: CASSLDLAGDWETQYF. The full variable domain, rest sourced from reference TRBV11-2 and TRBJ2-5, is EAGVAQSPRYKIIEKRQSVAFWCNPISGHATLYWYQQILGQGPKLLIQFQNNGVVDDSQLPKDRFSAERLKGVDSTLKIQPAKLEDSAVYLCASSLDLAGDWETQYFGPGTRLLVL.